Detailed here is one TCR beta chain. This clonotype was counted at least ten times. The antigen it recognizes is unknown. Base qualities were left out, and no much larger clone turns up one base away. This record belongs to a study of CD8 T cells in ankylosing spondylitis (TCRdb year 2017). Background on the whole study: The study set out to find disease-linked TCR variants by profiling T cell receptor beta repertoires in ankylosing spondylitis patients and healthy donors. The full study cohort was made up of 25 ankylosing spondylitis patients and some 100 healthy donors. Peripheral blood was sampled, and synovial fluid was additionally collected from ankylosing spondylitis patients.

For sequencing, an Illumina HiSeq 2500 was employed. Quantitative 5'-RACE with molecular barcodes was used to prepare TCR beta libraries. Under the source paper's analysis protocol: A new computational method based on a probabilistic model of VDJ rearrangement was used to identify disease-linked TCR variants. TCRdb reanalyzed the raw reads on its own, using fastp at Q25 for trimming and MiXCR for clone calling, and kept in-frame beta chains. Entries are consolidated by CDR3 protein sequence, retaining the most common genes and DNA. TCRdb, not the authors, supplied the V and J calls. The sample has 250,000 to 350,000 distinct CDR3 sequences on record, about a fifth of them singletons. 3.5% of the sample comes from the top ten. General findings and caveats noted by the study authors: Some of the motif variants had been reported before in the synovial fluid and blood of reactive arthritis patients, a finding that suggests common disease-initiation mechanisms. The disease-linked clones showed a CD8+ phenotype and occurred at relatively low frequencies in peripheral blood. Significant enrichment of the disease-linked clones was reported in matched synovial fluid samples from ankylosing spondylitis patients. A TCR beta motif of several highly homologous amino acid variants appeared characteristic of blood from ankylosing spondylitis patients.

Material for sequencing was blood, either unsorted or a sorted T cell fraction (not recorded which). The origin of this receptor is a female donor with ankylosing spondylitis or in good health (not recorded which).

The sequence in DNA is TGTGCCAGCAGGACAGGGCTGAATGAAAAACTGTTTTTT. This translates into CASRTGLNEKLFF. This receptor chain uses TRBV2 and TRBJ1-4, with TRBD1 matching 7 junction bases. CDR1 and CDR2 are read off the germline V gene as SNHLY and FYNNEI. Ends trimmed: V by 6 bases, J by 5 bases; bases unmatched to a gene: 3. Inclusive of the bounding cysteine and phenylalanine, the CDR3 is 13 residues long. Only the CDR3 DNA is retained, 39 bases long and in frame from the first base.